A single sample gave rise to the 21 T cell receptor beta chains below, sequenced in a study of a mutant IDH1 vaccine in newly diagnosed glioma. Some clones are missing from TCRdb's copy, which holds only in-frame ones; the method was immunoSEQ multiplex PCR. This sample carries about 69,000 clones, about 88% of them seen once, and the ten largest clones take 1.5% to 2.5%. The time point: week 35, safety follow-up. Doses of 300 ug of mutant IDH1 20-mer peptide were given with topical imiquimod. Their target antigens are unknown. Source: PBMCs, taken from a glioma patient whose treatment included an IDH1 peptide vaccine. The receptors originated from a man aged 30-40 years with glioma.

For the CDR3, the DNA is TGTGCCAGCAGCGCCGGAGACAGGGGAGACGAGCAGTACTTC. Translated, it gives CASSAGDRGDEQYF. The chain couples TRBV9 to TRBJ2-7; 8 bases are shared with TRBD1. CDR3 size: 14 residues. The germline V gene encodes CDR1 SGDLS and CDR2 YYNGEE. Trimming removed 3 bases from V and 5 bases from J; junction bases left unmatched: 7.

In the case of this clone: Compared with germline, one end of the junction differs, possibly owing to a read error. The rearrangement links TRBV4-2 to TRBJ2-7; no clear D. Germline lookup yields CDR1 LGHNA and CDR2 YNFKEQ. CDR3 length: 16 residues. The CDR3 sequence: CASSQTPLSPSSEQYF. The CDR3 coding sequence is TGTGCCAGCAGCCAGACACCGTTATCACCATCCTCCGAGCAGTACTTC.

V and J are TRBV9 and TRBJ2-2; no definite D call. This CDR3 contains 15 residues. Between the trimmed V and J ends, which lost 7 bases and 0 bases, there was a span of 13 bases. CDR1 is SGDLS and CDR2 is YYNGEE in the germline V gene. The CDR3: CASSLSGTNTGELFF. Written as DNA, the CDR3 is TGTGCCAGCTCCCTTAGTGGTACGAACACCGGGGAGCTGTTTTTT.

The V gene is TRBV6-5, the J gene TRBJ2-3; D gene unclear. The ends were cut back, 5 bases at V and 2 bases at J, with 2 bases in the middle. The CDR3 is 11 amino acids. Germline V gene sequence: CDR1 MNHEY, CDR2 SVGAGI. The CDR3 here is CASSNTDTQYF. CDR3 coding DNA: TGTGCCAGCAGTAACACAGATACGCAGTATTTT.

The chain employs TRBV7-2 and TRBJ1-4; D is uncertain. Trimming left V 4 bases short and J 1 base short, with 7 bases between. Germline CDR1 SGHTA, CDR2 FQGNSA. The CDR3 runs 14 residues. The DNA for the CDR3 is TGTGCCAGCAGCTCTCCTGAAACTAATGAAAAACTGTTTTTT. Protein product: CASSSPETNEKLFF.

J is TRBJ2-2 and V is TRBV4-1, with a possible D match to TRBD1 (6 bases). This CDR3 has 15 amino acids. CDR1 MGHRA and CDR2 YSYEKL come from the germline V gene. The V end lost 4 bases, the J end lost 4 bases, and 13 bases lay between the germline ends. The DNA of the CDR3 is TGCGCCAGCAGCCTACAGGGATGGGTCACCGGGGAGCTGTTTTTT. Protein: CASSLQGWVTGELFF.

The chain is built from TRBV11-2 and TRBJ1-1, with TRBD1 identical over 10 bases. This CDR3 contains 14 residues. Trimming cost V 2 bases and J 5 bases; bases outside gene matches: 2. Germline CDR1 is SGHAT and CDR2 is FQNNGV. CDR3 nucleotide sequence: TGTGCCAGCAGCTTAACGGGACAGGGGACTGAAGCTTTCTTT. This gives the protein CASSLTGQGTEAFF.

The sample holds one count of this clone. CDR3 region: CASSLASKNIQYF. CDR3 nucleotides: TGTGCCAGCAGTTTAGCATCTAAAAACATTCAGTACTTC. V usage is TRBV27 and J usage is TRBJ2-4; D gene unclear. Germline V gene lookup returns CDR1 MNHEY and CDR2 SMNVEV (reference sequence). The CDR3 spans 13 residues. Trimming stripped 2 bases from V and 4 bases from J, with 6 bases between.

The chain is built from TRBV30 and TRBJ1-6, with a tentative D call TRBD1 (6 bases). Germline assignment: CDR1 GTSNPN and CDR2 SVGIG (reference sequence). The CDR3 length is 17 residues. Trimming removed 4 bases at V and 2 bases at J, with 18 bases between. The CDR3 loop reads CAWTTAGGDTYNSPLHF. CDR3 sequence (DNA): TGTGCCTGGACCACGGCGGGGGGCGACACCTATAATTCACCCCTCCACTTT. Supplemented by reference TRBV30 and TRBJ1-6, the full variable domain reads SQTIHQWPATLVQPVGSPLSLECTVEGTSNPNLYWYRQAAGRGLQLLFYSVGIGQISSEVPQNLSASRPQDRQFILSSKKLLLSDSGFYLCAWTTAGGDTYNSPLHFGNGTRLTVT.

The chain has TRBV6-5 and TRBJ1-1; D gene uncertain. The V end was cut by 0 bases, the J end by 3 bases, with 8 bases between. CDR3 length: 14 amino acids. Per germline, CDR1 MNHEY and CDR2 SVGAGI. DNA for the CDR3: TGTGCCAGCAGTTACTCAGTTTACGACACTGAAGCTTTCTTT. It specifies CASSYSVYDTEAFF.

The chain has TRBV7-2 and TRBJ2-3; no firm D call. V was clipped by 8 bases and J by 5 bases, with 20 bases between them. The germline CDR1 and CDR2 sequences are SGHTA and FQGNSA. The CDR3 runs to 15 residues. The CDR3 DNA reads TGTGCCAGCGGGAAGGTGCCCTTGAGAGTAGATACGCAGTATTTT. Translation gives CASGKVPLRVDTQYF.

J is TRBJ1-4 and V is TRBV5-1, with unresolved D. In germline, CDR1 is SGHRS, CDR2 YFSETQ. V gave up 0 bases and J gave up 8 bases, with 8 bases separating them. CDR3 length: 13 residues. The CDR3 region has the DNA TGCGCCAGCAGCTTGGATTGGGCGGAAAAACTGTTTTTT. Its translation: CASSLDWAEKLFF.

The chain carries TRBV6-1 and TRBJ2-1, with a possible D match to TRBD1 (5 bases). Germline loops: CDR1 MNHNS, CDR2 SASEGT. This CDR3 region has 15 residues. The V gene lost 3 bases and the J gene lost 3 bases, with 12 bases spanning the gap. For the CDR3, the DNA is TGTGCCAGCAGTGATCTGACAGCCTTCTACAATGAGCAGTTCTTC. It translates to CASSDLTAFYNEQFF.

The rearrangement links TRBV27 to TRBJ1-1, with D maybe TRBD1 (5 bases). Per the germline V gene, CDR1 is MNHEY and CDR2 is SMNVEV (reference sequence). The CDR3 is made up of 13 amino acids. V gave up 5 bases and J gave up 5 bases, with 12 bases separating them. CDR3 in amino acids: CASSRRGRTEAFF. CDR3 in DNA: TGTGCCAGCAGTAGAAGGGGAAGAACTGAAGCTTTCTTT.

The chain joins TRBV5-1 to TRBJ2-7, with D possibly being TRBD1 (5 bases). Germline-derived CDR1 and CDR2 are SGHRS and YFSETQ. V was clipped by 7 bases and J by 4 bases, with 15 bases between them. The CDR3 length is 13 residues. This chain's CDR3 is CASRTDNEYEQYF. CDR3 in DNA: TGCGCCAGCCGGACGGACAATGAGTACGAGCAGTACTTC.

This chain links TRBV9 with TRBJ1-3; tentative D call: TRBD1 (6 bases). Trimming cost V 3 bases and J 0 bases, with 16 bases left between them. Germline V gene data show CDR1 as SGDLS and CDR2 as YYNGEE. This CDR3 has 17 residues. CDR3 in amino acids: CASSAGGGLNSGNTIYF. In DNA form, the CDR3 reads TGTGCCAGCAGCGCCGGGGGGGGGCTCAACTCTGGAAACACCATATATTTT.

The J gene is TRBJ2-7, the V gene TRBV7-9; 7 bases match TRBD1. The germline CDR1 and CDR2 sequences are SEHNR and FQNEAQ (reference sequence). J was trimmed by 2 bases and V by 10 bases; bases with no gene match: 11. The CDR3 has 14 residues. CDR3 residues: CATDNDRATYEQYF. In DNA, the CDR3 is TGTGCCACCGACAACGACAGGGCCACCTACGAGCAGTACTTC.

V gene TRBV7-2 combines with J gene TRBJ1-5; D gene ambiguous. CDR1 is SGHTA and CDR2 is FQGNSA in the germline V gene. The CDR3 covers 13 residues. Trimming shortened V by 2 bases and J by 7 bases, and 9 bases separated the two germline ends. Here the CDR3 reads CASSLIYGQPQHF. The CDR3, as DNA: TGTGCCAGCAGCTTAATATACGGACAGCCCCAGCATTTT.

Here the CDR3 reads CASSFRLAGNWEQYF. CDR3 DNA sequence: TGTGCCAGCAGTTTTAGGCTAGCGGGAAATTGGGAGCAGTACTTC. The V gene is TRBV28, the J gene TRBJ2-7; 9 bases map to TRBD2. The V segment lost 3 bases and the J segment 7 bases; nucleotides outside the gene matches: 10. Germline V gene sequence: CDR1 MDHEN, CDR2 SYDVKM. The CDR3 is made up of 15 amino acids.

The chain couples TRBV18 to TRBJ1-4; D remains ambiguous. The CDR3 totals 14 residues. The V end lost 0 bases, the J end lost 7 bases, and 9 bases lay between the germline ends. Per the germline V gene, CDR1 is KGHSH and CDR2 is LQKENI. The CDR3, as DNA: TGTGCCAGCTCACCACCTCAGGTGACTGAAAAACTGTTTTTT. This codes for CASSPPQVTEKLFF.

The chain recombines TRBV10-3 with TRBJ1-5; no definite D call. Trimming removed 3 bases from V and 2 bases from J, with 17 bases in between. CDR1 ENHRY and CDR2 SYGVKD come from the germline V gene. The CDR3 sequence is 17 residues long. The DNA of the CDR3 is TGTGCCATCAGTGATACTCCGGGCCCGCGAGGCAATCAGCCCCAGCATTTT. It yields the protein CAISDTPGPRGNQPQHF.